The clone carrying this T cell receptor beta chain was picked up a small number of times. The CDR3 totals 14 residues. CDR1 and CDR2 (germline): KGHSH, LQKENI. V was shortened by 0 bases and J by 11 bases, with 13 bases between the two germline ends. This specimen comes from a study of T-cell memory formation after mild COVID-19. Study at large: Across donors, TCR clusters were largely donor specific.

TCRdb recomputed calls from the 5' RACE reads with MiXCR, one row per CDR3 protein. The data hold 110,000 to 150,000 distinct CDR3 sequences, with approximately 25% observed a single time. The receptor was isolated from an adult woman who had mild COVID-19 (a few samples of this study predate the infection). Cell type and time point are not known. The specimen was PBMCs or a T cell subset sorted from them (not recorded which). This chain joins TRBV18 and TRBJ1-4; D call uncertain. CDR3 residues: CASSPPGGPGKLFF. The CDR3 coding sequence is TGTGCCAGCTCACCACCCGGCGGGCCGGGGAAACTGTTTTTT.